This is a list of T cell receptor beta chains from one sample in a study of blood T cell repertoires in COVID-19. Only in-frame clones appear in the TCRdb table, and some are missing; sequencing was by immunoSEQ multiplex PCR. The sample holds approximately 140,000 clones, over 80% seen once. The sequenced sample was peripheral blood. All receptors derive from a man older than 75 with acute or convalescent COVID-19. The CDR3 runs from the conserved cysteine through the conserved F or W. D genes are given only for firm matches. The size entry is marked missing in some rows and otherwise reads once, few, many or a size class.

clone size	V gene	D gene	J gene	CDR3 protein	CDR3 DNA
many	TRBV7-8	NA	TRBJ1-6	CASAESPLHF	TGTGCCAGCGCGGAATCACCCCTCCACTTT
NA	TRBV19	NA	TRBJ1-2	CASSISFYGYTF	TGTGCCAGTAGTATTTCCTTTTATGGCTACACCTTC
NA	TRBV5-1	TRBD1	TRBJ1-2	CASSLGDRARGNYGYTF	TGCGCCAGCAGCTTGGGGGACAGGGCACGAGGAAACTATGGCTACACCTTC
NA	TRBV2	TRBD1	TRBJ1-2	CASSEDRGRLSGYTF	TGTGCCAGCAGTGAAGACAGGGGGCGCTTGTCTGGCTACACCTTC
once	TRBV2	NA	TRBJ2-7	CASKSQGDSYEQYF	TGTGCCAGCAAGTCGCAGGGCGACTCCTACGAGCAGTACTTC
few	TRBV5-1	NA	TRBJ1-1	CASSLGQFPGTEAFF	TGCGCCAGCAGCTTGGGGCAGTTCCCGGGGACTGAAGCTTTCTTT
NA	TRBV3-1/TRBV3-2	TRBD2	TRBJ2-7	CASSNPGLAVYEQYF	TGTGCCAGCAGCAACCCGGGACTAGCGGTCTACGAGCAGTACTTC
NA	TRBV28	NA	TRBJ2-1	CASIGALPTMKQFF	TGTGCCAGCATAGGAGCGTTACCTACAATGAAGCAGTTCTTC
NA	TRBV2	NA	TRBJ2-3	CASSEARNSKQYF	TGTGCCAGCAGTGAAGCGAGAAACTCAAAGCAGTATTTT
NA	TRBV19	NA	TRBJ2-7	CASSIPGINEQYF	TGTGCCAGTAGTATCCCGGGTATCAACGAGCAGTACTTC
NA	TRBV20-1	NA	TRBJ2-3	CSASKGVGGGTDTQYF	TGCAGTGCTAGTAAGGGTGTGGGCGGGGGCACAGATACGCAGTATTTT
NA	TRBV7-9	NA	TRBJ2-1	CASSQESYNEQFF	TGTGCCAGCAGCCAAGAGTCCTACAATGAGCAGTTCTTC
NA	TRBV5-1	TRBD2	TRBJ2-3	CASSLGLAGAASTDTQYF	TGCGCCAGCAGCTTAGGACTAGCGGGGGCAGCTAGCACAGATACGCAGTATTTT
NA	TRBV10-3	TRBD1	TRBJ1-2	CAITVDRGNGYTF	TGTGCCATCACTGTGGACAGGGGGAATGGCTACACCTTC
NA	TRBV9	TRBD1	TRBJ2-7	CASSRGDRTTYEQYF	TGTGCCAGCAGCAGGGGGGACAGGACGACGTACGAGCAGTACTTC
NA	TRBV7-2	NA	TRBJ1-3	CASSLSAGTGNTIYF	TGTGCCAGCAGCTTATCGGCAGGGACTGGAAACACCATATATTTT
NA	TRBV29-1	NA	TRBJ1-5	CSVETGVSQPQHF	TGCAGCGTTGAGACTGGAGTTTCTCAGCCCCAGCATTTT
NA	TRBV3-1/TRBV3-2	NA	TRBJ2-5	CASSRRGEETQYF	TGTGCCAGCAGCCGACGGGGAGAAGAGACCCAGTACTTC
few	TRBV5-4	TRBD1	TRBJ1-1	CASSEDRVTEAFF	TGTGCCAGCAGCGAGGACAGGGTAACTGAAGCTTTCTTT
NA	TRBV18	NA	TRBJ1-2	CASSPTDQARHGYTF	TGTGCCAGCTCACCGACCGATCAGGCTCGACATGGCTACACCTTC
NA	TRBV24-1	NA	TRBJ2-7	CATSDLQGQEQYF	TGTGCCACCAGTGATTTACAGGGTCAAGAGCAGTACTTC
NA	TRBV5-1	NA	TRBJ1-2	CASTLSDRLTGYTF	TGCGCCAGCACCCTTTCCGACAGACTCACGGGCTACACCTTC
NA	TRBV7-2	NA	TRBJ2-7	CASSLEGRQHEQYF	TGTGCCAGCAGCTTAGAAGGCAGGCAGCACGAGCAGTACTTC
NA	TRBV5-5	TRBD1	TRBJ1-5	CASSWGQGGQPQHF	TGTGCCAGCAGCTGGGGACAGGGGGGTCAGCCCCAGCATTTT
NA	TRBV27	NA	TRBJ2-1	CASSSYRGGEQFF	TGTGCCAGCAGTTCCTACAGGGGGGGGGAGCAGTTCTTC
NA	TRBV2	TRBD1	TRBJ1-4	CASSTGGIEKLFF	TGTGCCAGCAGTACAGGGGGCATTGAAAAACTGTTTTTT
NA	TRBV5-1	NA	TRBJ2-3	CASSLGLDGTDTQYF	TGCGCCAGCAGCTTGGGACTAGACGGCACAGATACGCAGTATTTT
NA	TRBV5-1	TRBD2	TRBJ2-2	CASSWASGTGELFF	TGCGCCAGCAGCTGGGCTAGCGGGACCGGGGAGCTGTTTTTT
NA	TRBV5-5	NA	TRBJ2-1	CASSFLVHEQFF	TGTGCCAGCAGCTTCTTAGTCCATGAGCAGTTCTTC
NA	TRBV2	TRBD2	TRBJ2-2	CASSERLAVNTGELFF	TGTGCCAGCAGTGAAAGACTAGCGGTGAACACCGGGGAGCTGTTTTTT
few	TRBV5-8	TRBD1	TRBJ2-7	CASSWRGDRVEQYF	TGTGCCAGCAGCTGGAGAGGGGACAGGGTTGAGCAGTACTTC
NA	TRBV30	TRBD2	TRBJ2-2	CAWSGLAGAGELFF	TGTGCCTGGAGTGGACTAGCGGGAGCCGGGGAGCTGTTTTTT
few	TRBV5-4	NA	TRBJ1-2	CASSGWETFPFYGYTF	TGTGCCAGCAGCGGCTGGGAGACCTTCCCATTCTATGGCTACACCTTC
NA	TRBV27	NA	TRBJ1-5	CASSPINQPQHF	TGTGCCAGCAGTCCTATCAATCAGCCCCAGCATTTT
NA	TRBV6-2/TRBV6-3	NA	TRBJ1-6	CASSYPGSGSANSPLHF	TGTGCCAGCAGTTACCCGGGGTCCGGGTCGGCCAATTCACCCCTCCACTTT
NA	TRBV5-1	NA	TRBJ1-5	CASSVGARPDQPQHF	TGCGCCAGCAGCGTGGGGGCTCGCCCGGATCAGCCCCAGCATTTT
NA	TRBV18	NA	TRBJ1-1	CASSGQSTNTEAFF	TGTGCCAGCTCCGGACAGTCGACAAACACTGAAGCTTTCTTT
NA	TRBV6-1	NA	TRBJ2-7	CASSELYEQYF	TGTGCCAGCAGTGAACTTTACGAGCAGTACTTC
NA	TRBV9	TRBD1	TRBJ1-5	CASSRQGYSNQPQHF	TGTGCCAGCAGCAGACAGGGATATAGCAATCAGCCCCAGCATTTT
NA	TRBV5-1	NA	TRBJ2-5	CASSLDRARETQYF	TGCGCCAGCAGCTTGGACAGGGCGCGAGAGACCCAGTACTTC
NA	TRBV3-1/TRBV3-2	NA	TRBJ1-1	CASSQGGTNTEAFF	TGTGCCAGCAGCCAGGGGGGTACGAACACTGAAGCTTTCTTT
NA	TRBV5-6	NA	TRBJ2-1	CASSFYGGYNEQFF	TGTGCCAGCAGCTTTTACGGGGGATACAATGAGCAGTTCTTC
NA	TRBV11-2	NA	TRBJ2-7	CASSLGGGRLYEQYF	TGTGCCAGCAGCTTAGGAGGCGGCCGCCTCTACGAGCAGTACTTC
NA	TRBV6-5	NA	TRBJ1-4	CASSSSGLGEKLFF	TGTGCCAGCAGTTCCTCGGGTCTCGGGGAAAAACTGTTTTTT
NA	TRBV2	TRBD2	TRBJ2-1	CASSRLAAEQFF	TGTGCCAGCAGCCGACTAGCAGCTGAGCAGTTCTTC
NA	TRBV18	TRBD1	TRBJ1-2	CASSDDRGPYTMSYTF	TGTGCCAGCTCGGACGACAGGGGGCCCTACACTATGAGCTACACCTTC